The 18 T cell receptor beta chains given below trace back to one sample, sequenced in a study. Treg sorting used a CD4+CD25+CD127-/low gate. Each CDR3 protein is one row after TCRdb ran MiXCR on the 5' RACE reads. Of roughly 60,000 distinct CDR3 sequences in the sample, approximately 27% are singletons; the top ten hold around 2.1%. Sequencing was done on a sample of tumor-infiltrating Tregs sorted from the breast tumor. The receptors originated from a female donor with breast cancer.

V is TRBV5-1 and J is TRBJ2-5; the D gene is possibly TRBD2 (5 bases). The V and J ends lost 5 bases and 2 bases respectively, with 10 bases between them. The germline V gene has CDR1 SGHRS and CDR2 YFSETQ. The CDR3 contains 13 residues. CDR3 sequence reads: CASRLSVQETQYF. CDR3 nucleotide sequence: TGCGCCAGCAGACTTAGCGTTCAAGAGACCCAGTACTTC.

The gene calls are TRBV2 and TRBJ2-7; either TRBD1 or TRBD2 may fit D (5 bases each). The germline V and J ends were trimmed by 6 bases and 9 bases, with 18 bases remaining between them. Germline assignment: CDR1 SNHLY and CDR2 FYNNEI. The CDR3 extends over 13 amino acids. As DNA, the CDR3 is TGTGCCAGCAGGACAACCTCCGGGACCCCGCAGTACTTC. Its protein is CASRTTSGTPQYF.

The CDR3 here is CASSIRQVNTGELFF. DNA of the CDR3: TGCGCCAGCAGCATCCGACAGGTTAACACCGGGGAGCTGTTTTTT. This rearrangement joins TRBV5-1 to TRBJ2-2; a possible D gene is TRBD1 (6 bases). Germline CDR1 reads SGHRS; CDR2 reads YFSETQ. With 4 bases removed from V and 2 bases from J, the gap between germline ends came to 12 bases. This CDR3 has 15 amino acids.

This clonotype was seen only a few times. V gene TRBV5-8 combines with J gene TRBJ1-1; D may be TRBD1 (5 bases). This CDR3 is 14 amino acids long. Germline assignment: CDR1 SGHTS and CDR2 YDEGEE. The V gene lost 0 bases and the J gene lost 10 bases, with 16 bases spanning the gap. In nucleotides, the CDR3 is TGTGCCAGCAGCTTGGAGACAGCTGGAGTTGGAGCTTTCTTT. Protein product: CASSLETAGVGAFF.

This clonotype was detected ten times or more. The genes are TRBV4-3 and TRBJ2-1; 7 nucleotides match TRBD2. The germline CDR1 and CDR2 sequences are LGHNA and YSLEER. This CDR3 comprises 16 residues. Trimming cost V 0 bases and J 0 bases; bases outside gene matches: 2. This CDR3 is CASSQDWTSSYNEQFF. Written as DNA, the CDR3 is TGCGCCAGCAGCCAAGATTGGACTAGCTCCTACAATGAGCAGTTCTTC.

The rearrangement links TRBV5-6 to TRBJ2-4; 13 nucleotides line up with TRBD2. The CDR3 runs to 17 residues. Germline trimming cut 5 bases from V and 7 bases from J; bases unmatched to any gene: 12. Germline values: CDR1 SGHDT, CDR2 YYEEEE. CDR3 region: CASSRVGLAGAGNIQYF. CDR3 nucleotides: TGTGCCAGCAGTCGAGTCGGACTAGCGGGAGCGGGGAACATTCAGTACTTC.

This chain joins TRBV4-2 and TRBJ2-7; D call uncertain. The V end was cut by 1 base, the J end by 6 bases, with 13 bases between. This CDR3 spans 14 amino acids. Germline loops: CDR1 LGHNA, CDR2 YNFKEQ. The CDR3 region is CASSQVGSPGEQYF. DNA for the CDR3: TGTGCCAGCAGCCAAGTAGGGTCTCCAGGCGAGCAGTACTTC.

The rearrangement links TRBV9 to TRBJ1-2; tentative D call: TRBD1 (6 bases). This CDR3 comprises 16 residues. V lost 4 bases and J 6 bases, leaving 22 bases between the germline ends. Germline-derived CDR1 and CDR2 are SGDLS and YYNGEE. The CDR3 reads CASSTGGTPYLNGYTF. DNA of the CDR3: TGTGCCAGCAGCACGGGGGGGACACCGTACCTTAATGGCTACACCTTC. The variable domain in full, with the rest retrieved from reference TRBV9 and TRBJ1-2, is DSGVTQTPKHLITATGQRVTLRCSPRSGDLSVYWYQQSLDQGLQFLIQYYNGEERAKGNILERFSAQQFPDLHSELNLSSLELGDSALYFCASSTGGTPYLNGYTFGSGTRLTVV.

This clonotype appeared a few times. This chain links TRBV12-3 or TRBV12-4 with TRBJ1-2; no reliable D call. The V gene lost 4 bases and the J gene lost 3 bases, with 6 bases spanning the gap. This CDR3 region has 12 residues. The DNA of the CDR3 is TGTGCCAGCAGTTCCTCTGACTATGGCTACACCTTC. This translates into CASSSSDYGYTF.

This clonotype was detected a few times. The chain is built from TRBV4-3 and TRBJ1-1; the D is unclear. Trimming removed 3 bases at V and 5 bases at J, with 10 bases between. This CDR3 comprises 13 residues. In germline, CDR1 is LGHNA, CDR2 YSLEER. The chain's CDR3 is CASSQDLGTEAFF. In nucleotides, the CDR3 is TGCGCCAGCAGCCAGGACTTGGGAACTGAAGCTTTCTTT.

This clonotype was observed many times. The chain employs TRBV7-2 and TRBJ1-1; D not certain. This CDR3 has 16 residues. Between the trimmed V and J ends, which lost 0 bases and 0 bases, there was a span of 11 bases. The germline CDR1 and CDR2 sequences are SGHTA and FQGNSA. The CDR3 protein is CASSLAPNSLNTEAFF. DNA of the CDR3: TGTGCCAGCAGCTTAGCCCCGAATTCCTTGAACACTGAAGCTTTCTTT.

This clonotype appeared many times. The V and J genes are TRBV12-3 or TRBV12-4 and TRBJ2-1; tentative D call: TRBD2 (5 bases). With 7 bases removed from V and 2 bases from J, the gap between germline ends came to 12 bases. The CDR3 is 14 residues long. CDR3 sequence (DNA): TGTGCCAGCACCAGTAAGGGAGCCTACAATGAGCAGTTCTTC. This codes for CASTSKGAYNEQFF.

This clonotype was found a few times. J is TRBJ2-2 and V is TRBV2; 7 bases are a match to TRBD2. The CDR3 covers 16 residues. The germline V gene encodes CDR1 SNHLY and CDR2 FYNNEI. The V and J ends lost 6 bases and 3 bases, in that order; junction bases with no gene match: 10. DNA of the CDR3: TGTGCCAGCAGCGCTACCGGGACTACCCACACCGGGGAGCTGTTTTTT. This codes for CASSATGTTHTGELFF.

This clonotype was seen a few times. This chain joins TRBV27 and TRBJ2-7, with TRBD1 identical over 9 bases. The CDR3 extends over 16 amino acids. Germline CDR1 reads MNHEY; CDR2 reads SMNVEV (reference sequence). Trimming took 8 bases from V and 3 from J; bases not matched to a gene: 14. CDR3 bases: TGTGCCAGCCACCAATACAGACAGGGGGTCCGCTACGAGCAGTACTTC. It translates to CASHQYRQGVRYEQYF.

The chain couples TRBV30 to TRBJ2-1, with D perhaps TRBD2 (6 bases). CDR3 length equals 14 residues. V lost 0 bases to trimming and J lost 2 bases, with 8 bases between them. Germline CDR1 is GTSNPN and CDR2 is SVGIG (reference sequence). Written as DNA, the CDR3 is TGTGCCTGGAGTGTACGGGAGCCCTACAATGAGCAGTTCTTC. Translated, it gives CAWSVREPYNEQFF.

This clonotype came up a few times. This chain connects TRBV7-8 to TRBJ2-3; 9 positions agree with TRBD2. This CDR3 has 15 amino acids. The ends lost 4 bases at V and 2 bases at J; junction bases unmatched: 4. Germline CDR1 SGHVS, CDR2 FQNEAQ. The CDR3 here is CASSYSGGPTDTQYF. The CDR3 coding sequence is TGTGCCAGCAGCTATAGCGGGGGACCCACAGATACGCAGTATTTT.

This clonotype was found a few times. At one boundary the junction diverges from the germline segment, which might be a read error. The CDR3 region is CSASFLGVDEVFF. CDR3 nucleotide sequence: TGCAGTGCTAGTTTTCTAGGGGTTGATGAAGTTTTCTTT. This rearrangement joins TRBV20-1 to TRBJ1-1; D might be TRBD1 (5 bases). CDR3 length equals 13 residues. Germline V gene sequence: CDR1 DFQATT, CDR2 SNEGSKA (reference sequence).

In its sample, this clonotype was seen a few times. The rearrangement links TRBV30 to TRBJ2-2, with D maybe TRBD2 (6 bases). This CDR3 contains 17 residues. Germline V lookup: CDR1 GTSNPN, CDR2 SVGIG (reference sequence). Trimming took 3 bases from V and 4 from J, leaving 21 bases between them. The CDR3 DNA reads as TGTGCCTGGAGCGTTGGGGCGACTAGTGCCAGCACCGGGGAGCTGTTTTTT. Its protein product is CAWSVGATSASTGELFF.